This T cell receptor (beta chain) was identified during a study of vaccination and CD4 T cells after COVID-19. Across the whole study: Blood was drawn a median around 72 days post second dose, range 14 to 241. Study-wide points: Spike mono-reactivity was the property of 304 of 307 vaccine-specific clones in convalescent patients.

Oncomine TCR Beta short-read sequencing was applied to DNA from cultured CD4+ T cells. Researchers extracted genomic DNA from CD4+ T cells that had been cultured. TCRdb ran MiXCR on the PCR reads and lists one entry per CDR3 protein. The sample lists around 9,600 distinct CDR3 sequences, over 40% occurring once. With regard to this clonotype: Its specificity is not known.

Treatment in this sample: approximately 9-day PBMC culture with coronavirus spike peptide pools or control peptides (ViraFEST assay). Antigen-specific T cell expansion with peptide pools preceded TCR sequencing in the ViraFEST approach. The sequencing input was CD4+ T cells from blood, cultured in vitro. The source is a human donor who had recovered from COVID-19.

The CDR3: CSADPSGRRTDTQYF. The CDR3 DNA follows: TGCAGTGCGGATCCTAGCGGTCGCCGCACAGATACGCAGTATTTT. The chain carries TRBV20-1 and TRBJ2-3; 7 nucleotides match TRBD2. V lost 6 bases to trimming and J lost 1 base; unmatched junction nucleotides: 10. The CDR3 runs 15 residues. From germline, CDR1 is DFQATT and CDR2 SNEGSKA (reference sequence).